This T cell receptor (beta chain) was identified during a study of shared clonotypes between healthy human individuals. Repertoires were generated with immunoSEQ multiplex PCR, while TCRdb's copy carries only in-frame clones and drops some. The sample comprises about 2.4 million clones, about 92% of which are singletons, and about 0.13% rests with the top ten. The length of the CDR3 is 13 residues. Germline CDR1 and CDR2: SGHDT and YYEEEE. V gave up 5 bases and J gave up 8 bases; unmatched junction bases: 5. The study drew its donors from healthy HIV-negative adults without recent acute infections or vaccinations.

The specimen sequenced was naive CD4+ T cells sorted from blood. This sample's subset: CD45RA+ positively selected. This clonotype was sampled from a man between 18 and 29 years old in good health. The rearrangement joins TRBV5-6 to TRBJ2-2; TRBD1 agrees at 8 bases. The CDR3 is CASSFDRGGELFF. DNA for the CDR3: TGTGCCAGCAGTTTTGACAGGGGAGGGGAGCTGTTTTTT.